By its share, the clone carrying this T cell receptor (beta chain) is medium-sized. What it recognizes is unknown. The sample belongs to a study of tumor-infiltrating lymphocytes in glioblastoma multiforme. General study findings and limits: Only one glioblastoma patient had TCR and mutation analysis. RNA-based TCR sequencing may distort clone frequencies, since cells carry unequal TCR transcript numbers. T cells were not sorted into functional subsets.

Germline V CDR1 and CDR2: MNHEY, SVGAGI. V was clipped by 0 bases and J by 10 bases, with 15 bases between them. The CDR3 has 14 amino acids. Multiple V-beta primers and a C-beta primer amplified TCRB from RNA. TCRdb recomputed calls from the multiplex PCR reads with MiXCR, one row per CDR3 protein. Of fewer than 15,000 distinct CDR3 sequences detected, around 66% appear once; the ten largest clones hold roughly 34%. The sequenced sample was brain tumor tissue. The gene calls are TRBV6-5 and TRBJ1-1; TRBD1 might be the D (5 bases). This TCR was sampled from a male donor with glioblastoma. This CDR3 reads CASSYSIWGKGAFF. Here the CDR3 DNA reads TGTGCCAGCAGTTACTCGATCTGGGGGAAGGGAGCTTTCTTT.